This is a list of T cell receptor beta chains from one sample in a study of blood T cell repertoires in COVID-19. Only in-frame clones appear in the TCRdb table, and some are missing; sequencing was by immunoSEQ multiplex PCR. The sample lists roughly 240,000 clones, 65% to 90% seen once, with approximately 5.1% in the top ten. Sequenced: peripheral blood. These receptors all come from a man between 50 and 59 years old with COVID-19, enrolled during active disease. The CDR3 runs from the conserved cysteine through the conserved F or W. Fields, in order: clone size, J gene, V gene, D gene, CDR3 protein, CDR3 DNA. The D gene is left open where the match is weak. Only some rows state a clone size, as once, few, many or a class for expanded clones.

abundance: -; j_gene: TRBJ2-7; v_gene: TRBV2; d_gene: -; CDR3aa: CASSQQARGYEQYF; CDR3nt: TGTGCCAGCAGTCAACAGGCGAGAGGCTACGAGCAGTACTTC
abundance: -; j_gene: TRBJ2-5; v_gene: TRBV4-1; d_gene: -; CDR3aa: CASSRGTVRETQYF; CDR3nt: TGCGCCAGCAGCCGCGGGACAGTGCGGGAGACCCAGTACTTC
abundance: -; j_gene: TRBJ2-5; v_gene: TRBV5-4; d_gene: TRBD2; CDR3aa: CASSSILAGRRETQYF; CDR3nt: TGTGCCAGCAGCTCAATACTAGCGGGGAGGAGGGAGACCCAGTACTTC
abundance: -; j_gene: TRBJ1-1; v_gene: TRBV5-4; d_gene: -; CDR3aa: CASSSTLNTEAFF; CDR3nt: TGTGCCAGCAGCTCGACTCTGAACACTGAAGCTTTCTTT
abundance: -; j_gene: TRBJ2-2; v_gene: TRBV5-1; d_gene: -; CDR3aa: CASSLGDRDTIMNTGELFF; CDR3nt: TGCGCCAGCAGCTTGGGGGACCGGGACACCATAATGAACACCGGGGAGCTGTTTTTT
abundance: -; j_gene: TRBJ2-5; v_gene: TRBV7-8; d_gene: -; CDR3aa: CASSLSEGHRETQYF; CDR3nt: TGTGCCAGCAGCTTAAGCGAGGGACACCGAGAGACCCAGTACTTC
abundance: -; j_gene: TRBJ2-3; v_gene: TRBV7-9; d_gene: -; CDR3aa: CASTPALTSTDTQYF; CDR3nt: TGTGCCAGCACCCCCGCTCTCACTAGCACAGATACGCAGTATTTT
abundance: once; j_gene: TRBJ1-2; v_gene: TRBV5-3; d_gene: -; CDR3aa: CARRGAPNGYTF; CDR3nt: TGTGCCAGAAGGGGAGCCCCGAATGGCTACACCTTC
abundance: once; j_gene: TRBJ2-3; v_gene: TRBV4-1; d_gene: TRBD2; CDR3aa: CASSQRAVAGGLVDTQYF; CDR3nt: TGCGCCAGCAGCCAACGTGCTGTAGCGGGGGGGCTTGTGGATACGCAGTATTTT
abundance: -; j_gene: TRBJ2-7; v_gene: TRBV24-1; d_gene: TRBD1; CDR3aa: CATSDTPGTGLSYEQYF; CDR3nt: TGTGCCACCAGTGATACTCCCGGGACAGGCCTCTCCTACGAGCAGTACTTC
abundance: -; j_gene: TRBJ1-6; v_gene: TRBV2; d_gene: TRBD1; CDR3aa: CASIRGDRGSSPLHF; CDR3nt: TGTGCCAGCATCAGGGGGGACAGGGGAAGCTCACCCCTCCACTTT
abundance: -; j_gene: TRBJ1-4; v_gene: TRBV7-2; d_gene: -; CDR3aa: CASTPRGTNEKLFF; CDR3nt: TGTGCCAGCACCCCCCGGGGAACTAATGAAAAACTGTTTTTT
abundance: once; j_gene: TRBJ2-7; v_gene: TRBV6-2/TRBV6-3; d_gene: TRBD1; CDR3aa: CASSPKKRTGGQGQYF; CDR3nt: TGTGCCAGCAGCCCCAAGAAAAGGACAGGGGGCCAGGGGCAGTACTTC
abundance: -; j_gene: TRBJ2-7; v_gene: TRBV10-3; d_gene: -; CDR3aa: CAISEGEVLEQYF; CDR3nt: TGTGCCATCAGTGAAGGCGAGGTCCTCGAGCAGTACTTC
abundance: few; j_gene: TRBJ2-1; v_gene: TRBV9; d_gene: TRBD2; CDR3aa: CASSVEGGGFYNEQFF; CDR3nt: TGTGCCAGCAGCGTAGAGGGCGGGGGATTCTACAATGAGCAGTTCTTC
abundance: -; j_gene: TRBJ2-3; v_gene: TRBV9; d_gene: -; CDR3aa: CASSVATGYGGGSDTQYF; CDR3nt: TGTGCCAGCAGCGTAGCTACTGGGTATGGGGGCGGATCAGATACGCAGTATTTT
abundance: -; j_gene: TRBJ1-4; v_gene: TRBV6-5; d_gene: -; CDR3aa: CASSYAGTNEKLFF; CDR3nt: TGTGCCAGCAGTTACGCAGGGACTAATGAAAAACTGTTTTTT
abundance: -; j_gene: TRBJ2-1; v_gene: TRBV28; d_gene: -; CDR3aa: CASSLRGSYNEQFF; CDR3nt: TGTGCCAGCAGTTTAAGGGGTTCCTACAATGAGCAGTTCTTC
abundance: once; j_gene: TRBJ2-2; v_gene: TRBV9; d_gene: TRBD2; CDR3aa: CASSAAGGAHTGELFF; CDR3nt: TGTGCCAGCAGCGCCGCGGGGGGGGCCCACACCGGGGAGCTGTTTTTT
abundance: -; j_gene: TRBJ2-5; v_gene: TRBV9; d_gene: TRBD2; CDR3aa: CASTRSGGGAAETQYF; CDR3nt: TGTGCCAGCACCCGATCGGGCGGGGGGGCCGCGGAGACCCAGTACTTC
abundance: -; j_gene: TRBJ1-3; v_gene: TRBV13; d_gene: -; CDR3aa: CASSLRGGSGNTIYF; CDR3nt: TGTGCCAGCAGTTTACGGGGGGGGTCTGGAAACACCATATATTTT
abundance: -; j_gene: TRBJ2-3; v_gene: TRBV30; d_gene: -; CDR3aa: CAWSDVERYFTDTQYF; CDR3nt: TGTGCCTGGAGTGATGTCGAGCGGTACTTCACAGATACGCAGTATTTT
abundance: -; j_gene: TRBJ1-1; v_gene: TRBV16; d_gene: TRBD1; CDR3aa: CASSQGTGGETEAFF; CDR3nt: TGTGCCAGCAGCCAAGGGACAGGGGGAGAGACTGAAGCTTTCTTT
abundance: once; j_gene: TRBJ2-3; v_gene: TRBV19; d_gene: TRBD2; CDR3aa: CASSSRTSGASDTQYF; CDR3nt: TGTGCCAGTAGTTCCCGGACTAGCGGAGCATCAGATACGCAGTATTTT
abundance: -; j_gene: TRBJ2-5; v_gene: TRBV7-2; d_gene: -; CDR3aa: CASSSDTRTQYF; CDR3nt: TGTGCCAGCAGCTCGGACACACGGACCCAGTACTTC
abundance: -; j_gene: TRBJ2-7; v_gene: TRBV15; d_gene: -; CDR3aa: CATSGAYEQYF; CDR3nt: TGTGCCACCAGTGGAGCTTACGAGCAGTACTTC
abundance: -; j_gene: TRBJ1-4; v_gene: TRBV5-1; d_gene: TRBD1; CDR3aa: CASRQGRGEKLFF; CDR3nt: TGCGCCAGCCGACAGGGGAGAGGGGAAAAACTGTTTTTT
abundance: -; j_gene: TRBJ1-2; v_gene: TRBV18; d_gene: -; CDR3aa: CASSPAVTNYGYTF; CDR3nt: TGTGCCAGCTCACCGGCGGTAACTAACTATGGCTACACCTTC